These T cell receptor beta chains were read from a single sample in a study of blood T cell repertoires in COVID-19. Data came from immunoSEQ multiplex PCR; TCRdb stores just in-frame clones and leaves some out. The sample has about 320,000 clones; 65% to 85% are singletons. The sample taken for sequencing was peripheral blood. The origin of the receptors is a woman between 50 and 59 years old with acute or convalescent COVID-19. The CDR3 runs from the conserved cysteine through the conserved F or W. Each record gives: D gene, CDR3 length, V gene, clone size, J gene, CDR3 DNA, CDR3 protein. The D gene is left open where the match is weak. Some rows have no size entry. The others give once, few or many, or a class for an expanded clone.

.	15	TRBV18	.	TRBJ1-3	TGTGCCAGCTCACCAGAGAGTTCTCTTCGAAACACCATATATTTT	CASSPESSLRNTIYF
.	13	TRBV7-2	.	TRBJ1-1	TGTGCCAGCAGCTTGTCGGGGGTCACTGAAGCTTTCTTT	CASSLSGVTEAFF
TRBD1	12	TRBV19	.	TRBJ1-2	TGTGCCAGTAGTATCGGACAGGGAGGCTACACCTTC	CASSIGQGGYTF
.	12	TRBV6-5	once	TRBJ1-1	TGTGCCAGCAGCCGCGGGGGCACTGAAGCTTTCTTT	CASSRGGTEAFF
.	16	TRBV2	.	TRBJ1-6	TGTGCCAGCAGTTTCAGTCTTTATCGATATAATTCACCCCTCCACTTT	CASSFSLYRYNSPLHF
TRBD1	17	TRBV5-8	.	TRBJ1-6	TGTGCCAGCAGCAGCAAGGTGGGACAGCTCCGAAGTTCACCCCTCCACTTT	CASSSKVGQLRSSPLHF
TRBD1	16	TRBV6-6	many	TRBJ1-6	TGTGCCAGCAGTTACGATAACAGGGGTTGGTATTCACCCCTCCACTTT	CASSYDNRGWYSPLHF
.	13	TRBV5-4	.	TRBJ1-1	TGTGCCAGCAGCTTGGGGGGTTTGGTGGAGGTTTTCTTT	CASSLGGLVEVFF
TRBD2	15	TRBV7-8	.	TRBJ2-1	TGTGCCAGCAGCTTAGTGGGGAGGGAAGTCAATGAGCAGTTCTTC	CASSLVGREVNEQFF
TRBD1	20	TRBV9	.	TRBJ1-1	TGTGCCAGCAGCGTAGGGCTCCCGGGACAGGGGGCGGGGAGCCCCACTGAAGCTTTCTTT	CASSVGLPGQGAGSPTEAFF
TRBD2	13	TRBV29-1	.	TRBJ2-1	TGCAGCGTCGCTGGGACTAGGCACAATGAGCAGTTCTTC	CSVAGTRHNEQFF
.	16	TRBV5-1	.	TRBJ1-3	TGCGCCAGCAGCTTGCCAGGGGCCTCCTCTGGAAACACCATATATTTT	CASSLPGASSGNTIYF
.	17	TRBV4-1	.	TRBJ1-1	TGCGCCAGCAGCCAAACGGCCATGCAGGGGTGGAGCACTGAAGCTTTCTTT	CASSQTAMQGWSTEAFF
TRBD1	16	TRBV14	.	TRBJ1-2	TGTGCCAGCAGCCACCCAAGACAGGGGGACGACTATGGCTACACCTTC	CASSHPRQGDDYGYTF
.	14	TRBV5-5	.	TRBJ1-2	TGTGCCAGCAGCTTGCCGCCAGGCCATGATGGCTACACCTTC	CASSLPPGHDGYTF
TRBD1	17	TRBV7-2	.	TRBJ1-2	TGTGCCAGCAGCCAAATAGGACAGGGCCGTGGGGACTATGGCTACACCTTC	CASSQIGQGRGDYGYTF
.	13	TRBV6-2/TRBV6-3	few	TRBJ2-3	TGTGCCAGCAGTTACTCAGGGGGAGATACGCAGTATTTT	CASSYSGGDTQYF
.	13	TRBV6-5	.	TRBJ1-1	TGTGCCACCCACAGGAGCATGAACACTGAAGCTTTCTTT	CATHRSMNTEAFF
TRBD2	15	TRBV7-6	.	TRBJ2-3	TGTGCCAGCAGCCCTAGCGGGCGAAGCACAGATACGCAGTATTTT	CASSPSGRSTDTQYF
.	11	TRBV29-1	.	TRBJ1-1	TGCAGCGCGGGACAGAACACTGAAGCTTTCTTT	CSAGQNTEAFF
TRBD1	12	TRBV6-5	.	TRBJ1-4	TGTGCCAGCAATAGACAGGGGGAAACACTGTTTTTT	CASNRQGETLFF
TRBD1	15	TRBV6-5	.	TRBJ2-1	TGTGCCAGCACTCGAAAGCCGGGACAGGGCAATGAGCAGTTCTTC	CASTRKPGQGNEQFF
TRBD2	15	TRBV10-3	.	TRBJ2-5	TGTGCCATCAGTGATTGGGGGGGAATGCAAGAGACCCAGTACTTC	CAISDWGGMQETQYF
.	11	TRBV25-1	.	TRBJ2-2	TGTGCCAGCAGGAGAACCGGGGAGCTGTTTTTT	CASRRTGELFF
TRBD1	15	TRBV6-5	.	TRBJ1-2	TGTGCCAGCAGTTACTCCCGACAGGGGGCGTTTGGCTACACCTTC	CASSYSRQGAFGYTF
TRBD2	15	TRBV4-3	.	TRBJ2-7	TGCGCCAGCAGCCAAGATAGAAGGACTAGCCACGAGCAGTACTTC	CASSQDRRTSHEQYF
TRBD2	15	TRBV9	.	TRBJ2-2	TGTGCCAGCAGCTCAACAACTAGCGGCACCGGGGAGCTGTTTTTT	CASSSTTSGTGELFF
TRBD2	14	TRBV19	.	TRBJ2-3	TGTGCCAGTAGGCCTAGCGGAAGCACAGATACGCAGTATTTT	CASRPSGSTDTQYF
.	14	TRBV7-3	once	TRBJ1-1	TGTGCCAGCAGCTTACGAGGGTCTGGTACTGAAGCTTTCTTT	CASSLRGSGTEAFF